The 2 T cell receptor beta chains presented below share a single source sample, sequenced in a study of T-cell reconstitution after alpha-beta-depleted transplantation in children. The TCRbeta library was prepared with unique molecular identifiers. TCRdb reanalysed the PCR reads using MiXCR and keeps one entry per CDR3 protein. The sample lists approximately 93,000 distinct CDR3 sequences; roughly 8.4% were seen once. Sequencing used PBMCs from the stem cell graft donor, obtained from the stem cell graft. The origin of the receptors is a human donor who donated a stem cell graft to a child with congenital amegakaryocytic thrombocytopenia.

The table lists this clonotype with many counts. This sequence joins TRBV20-1 and TRBJ2-2; 7 bases align to TRBD1. V gave up 4 bases and J gave up 7 bases; unmatched junction bases: 15. This CDR3 contains 16 residues. Germline CDR1 reads DFQATT; CDR2 reads SNEGSKA (reference sequence). CDR3 residues: CSATRTGRSPGGELFF. CDR3 bases: TGCAGTGCTACCAGGACAGGCCGATCGCCGGGCGGGGAGCTGTTTTTT.

This clonotype was detected ten times or more. The V gene is TRBV29-1, the J gene TRBJ2-2; 10 bases fit TRBD2. CDR1 SQVTM and CDR2 ANQGSEA come from the germline V gene. Trimming took 7 bases from V and 7 from J; bases not matched to a gene: 9. The CDR3 covers 14 residues. The CDR3 sequence: CSASGTSEGGELFF. CDR3 bases: TGCAGCGCCTCCGGGACTAGCGAAGGCGGGGAGCTGTTTTTT.